This T cell receptor (beta chain) originates from a study of blood T cells in healthy people across ages. Findings and caveats of the study: There was no known CMV status for donors, so expanded clonotype changes were possibly confounded. Roughly linear declines in TCR beta diversity per million T cells occurred with age.

The J segment lost 9 bases and the V segment lost 6 bases, leaving 8 bases of the junction unmatched. The germline V gene encodes CDR1 DFQATT and CDR2 SNEGSKA (reference sequence). The CDR3 totals 12 residues. This clonotype was seen only once. Its antigen is not known. Using a J-beta primer mix together with a sample-barcoded 5' primer, a second PCR was run for 7 to 11 cycles. One entry per CDR3 protein, called by TCRdb with MiXCR from the 5' RACE reads. The repertoire holds some 920,000 distinct CDR3 sequences, with just over 50% as singletons. The sequence derives from an older woman in good health. This chain uses TRBV20-1 with TRBJ2-5; the match to TRBD2 covers 9 bases. The material sequenced was blood. The CDR3 DNA reads TGCAGTGCCCCGGGACTAGCTGAGGCCCAGTACTTC. It is translated as CSAPGLAEAQYF.